Each of the 28 T cell receptor beta chains below was sequenced from the same sample in a study of blood T cell repertoires in COVID-19. Assay used: immunoSEQ multiplex PCR; TCRdb lists only in-frame clones, some missing. The data contain more than 200,000 clones, 85% to 90% of them singletons. The sample was peripheral blood. The receptor source for this set is an elderly man with acute or convalescent COVID-19.

This clone appeared a few times. The chain couples TRBV6-5 to TRBJ1-5, with no clear D. Germline V gives CDR1 MNHEY, CDR2 SVGAGI. Trimming removed 4 bases from V and 4 bases from J, with 14 bases in between. The CDR3 spans 15 residues. The CDR3 loop is CASSFTSGGNQPQHF. CDR3 DNA: TGTGCCAGCAGTTTTACCTCGGGCGGGAATCAGCCCCAGCATTTT.

The chain joins TRBV7-9 to TRBJ2-2, with 9 bases aligning to TRBD1. Unmatched junction bases numbered 3, after V lost 5 bases and J lost 2 bases. This CDR3 region has 15 residues. In germline, CDR1 is SEHNR, CDR2 FQNEAQ (reference sequence). The CDR3 loop is CASSLTGGNTGELFF. The CDR3 DNA follows: TGTGCCAGCAGCCTCACAGGGGGCAACACCGGGGAGCTGTTTTTT.

This rearrangement joins TRBV29-1 to TRBJ1-1; 8 bases match TRBD1. J lost 4 bases, V lost 1 base, and 5 bases had no gene match. Germline CDR1 SQVTM, CDR2 ANQGSEA. CDR3 length: 14 amino acids. The CDR3 here is CSVEALGQGTEAFF. In DNA, the CDR3 is TGCAGCGTTGAAGCGCTAGGACAGGGCACTGAAGCTTTCTTT.

The rearrangement joins TRBV19 to TRBJ2-3; 9 bases are shared with TRBD1. This CDR3 contains 17 residues. The germline gives CDR1 LNHDA, CDR2 SQIVND (reference sequence). With V trimmed by 1 base and J by 3 bases, 8 bases remained unmatched. In DNA form, the CDR3 reads TGTGCCAGTAGTATAGCCCCTCCGGGACAGGGAACAGATACGCAGTATTTT. Translated: CASSIAPPGQGTDTQYF.

The chain employs TRBV9 and TRBJ2-1, with TRBD1 matching 7 bases. The CDR3 length is 16 residues. CDR1 and CDR2 from the germline V gene are SGDLS and YYNGEE. The trim removed 2 bases at V and 0 bases at J, leaving 5 bases unmatched. The CDR3 spells CASSVSTGSSYNEQFF. The CDR3 DNA reads as TGTGCCAGCAGCGTCTCGACAGGGAGCTCCTACAATGAGCAGTTCTTC.

This clone was seen only once. V usage is TRBV6-5 and J usage is TRBJ2-1, with 7 bases lining up with TRBD2. CDR3 length: 14 amino acids. In germline, CDR1 is MNHEY, CDR2 SVGAGI. The V segment lost 8 bases and the J segment 7 bases; nucleotides outside the gene matches: 11. CDR3 residues: CASRLQAGMNEQFF. Here the CDR3 DNA reads TGTGCCAGCCGACTTCAAGCGGGAATGAATGAGCAGTTCTTC.

In its sample, this clone was seen once. This sequence joins TRBV28 and TRBJ2-7; maybe TRBD2 (6 bases). The CDR3 runs to 14 residues. Trimming cost V 7 bases and J 4 bases, with 17 bases left between them. Per germline, CDR1 MDHEN and CDR2 SYDVKM. The CDR3 here is CASTISSVKYEQYF. The CDR3 nucleotides are TGTGCCAGCACCATATCTAGCGTAAAGTACGAGCAGTACTTC.

The chain joins TRBV7-2 to TRBJ2-5; TRBD1 is a possible D gene (5 bases). This CDR3 spans 13 amino acids. The V gene lost 6 bases and the J gene lost 5 bases, with 13 bases spanning the gap. Per germline, CDR1 SGHTA and CDR2 FQGNSA. For the CDR3, the DNA is TGTGCCAGCAGACAAACAGGAAAGGAGACCCAGTACTTC. Protein: CASRQTGKETQYF.

The V call is TRBV5-1, the J call TRBJ2-1; 7 nucleotides match TRBD1. V shed 0 bases, J shed 8 bases, and the junction held 5 bases outside the gene matches. The CDR3 length is 14 residues. Germline assignment: CDR1 SGHRS and CDR2 YFSETQ. The CDR3 protein is CASSLEVGGDEQFF. The CDR3 DNA reads TGCGCCAGCAGCTTGGAGGTAGGGGGCGATGAGCAGTTCTTC.

The chain is built from TRBV7-2 and TRBJ2-7, with TRBD2 matching over 9 bases. The germline V gene has CDR1 SGHTA and CDR2 FQGNSA. This CDR3 contains 16 residues. The ends lost 4 bases at V and 3 bases at J; junction bases unmatched: 10. The CDR3 DNA follows: TGTGCCAGCAGCTCCGGGGCGGTGCGGGGGGGCTACGAGCAGTACTTC. Its translation is CASSSGAVRGGYEQYF.

This sequence joins TRBV5-6 and TRBJ1-3; 9 nucleotides align to TRBD1. The germline V gene has CDR1 SGHDT and CDR2 YYEEEE. The CDR3 has 16 amino acids. J lost 2 bases, V lost 0 bases, and 3 bases had no gene match. DNA of the CDR3: TGTGCCAGCAGCTTGGGGGACAGGGAGGCTGGAAACACCATATATTTT. This encodes CASSLGDREAGNTIYF.

This CDR3 is CASSTGDRENTEAFF. CDR3 coding DNA: TGCGCCAGCAGCACAGGGGACAGGGAGAACACTGAAGCTTTCTTT. This chain links TRBV5-1 with TRBJ1-1, with 9 positions matching TRBD1. Unmatched junction bases numbered 5, after V lost 4 bases and J lost 1 base. CDR1 and CDR2 (germline): SGHRS, YFSETQ. This CDR3 has 15 amino acids.

This chain uses TRBV25-1 with TRBJ1-2; weak D call: TRBD1 (6 bases). This CDR3 region has 13 residues. The germline V gene has CDR1 MGHDK and CDR2 SYGVNS. V was pared by 6 bases and J by 8 bases, with 16 bases between. The CDR3 loop reads CASSGHRVGGYTF. CDR3 in DNA: TGTGCCAGCAGCGGACACAGGGTAGGAGGCTACACCTTC.

V and J are TRBV29-1 and TRBJ2-3; D may be TRBD2 (5 bases). Looked up from germline, CDR1 is SQVTM and CDR2 is ANQGSEA. V gave up 3 bases and J gave up 5 bases, with 6 bases separating them. The CDR3 sequence is 11 residues long. The DNA of the CDR3 is TGCAGCGTTGACGGGGTAGATACGCAGTATTTT. This encodes CSVDGVDTQYF.

The chain joins TRBV21-1 to TRBJ1-4; TRBD1, the table's D call, was not compared with the DNA. TRBV21-1 is a pseudogene locus. This CDR3 contains 18 residues. The CDR3 region is CASSKPPGTGTANEKLFF. The DNA of the CDR3 is TGTGCCAGCAGCAAGCCTCCCGGGACAGGGACGGCTAATGAAAAACTGTTTTTT.

The chain's CDR3 is CASSVRAGALGNTIYF. CDR3 bases: TGTGCCAGCAGCGTTCGGGCAGGGGCGTTGGGAAACACCATATATTTT. The V gene is TRBV9, the J gene TRBJ1-3, with a possible D match to TRBD1 (6 bases). The CDR3 spans 16 residues. The germline V gene has CDR1 SGDLS and CDR2 YYNGEE. V dropped 2 bases and J dropped 4 bases, with 16 bases sitting between them.

The V gene is TRBV4-3, the J gene TRBJ2-3, with D unresolved. Trimming stripped 1 base from V and 2 bases from J, with 4 bases between. The CDR3 spans 13 residues. The V gene's germline CDR1 is LGHNA and CDR2 YSLEER. The CDR3 is CASSQVYTDTQYF. Here the CDR3 DNA reads TGCGCCAGCAGCCAAGTTTACACAGATACGCAGTATTTT.

This chain joins TRBV7-8 and TRBJ2-7; D is possibly TRBD2 (6 bases). The ends were cut back, 6 bases at V and 4 bases at J, with 16 bases in the middle. Germline-derived CDR1 and CDR2 are SGHVS and FQNEAQ. The CDR3 loop spans 14 amino acids. CDR3 bases: TGTGCCAGCAGTCAACGCCGGGACTCTTACGAGCAGTACTTC. Protein: CASSQRRDSYEQYF. Drawing the rest from reference TRBV7-8 and TRBJ2-7, the complete variable domain is GAGVSQSPRYKVAKRGQDVALRCDPISGHVSLFWYQQALGQGPEFLTYFQNEAQLDKSGLPSDRFFAERPEGSVSTLKIQRTQQEDSAVYLCASSQRRDSYEQYFGPGTRLTVT.

The genes are TRBV4-1 and TRBJ2-3; D unresolved. This CDR3 contains 16 residues. Germline CDR1 reads MGHRA; CDR2 reads YSYEKL. With 1 base removed from V and 1 base from J, the gap between germline ends came to 12 bases. The CDR3 coding sequence is TGCGCCAGCAGCCAAGGACTTTTTAAGGGCACAGATACGCAGTATTTT. Its translation is CASSQGLFKGTDTQYF.

The chain carries TRBV18 and TRBJ1-4, with D unresolved. Germline assignment: CDR1 KGHSH and CDR2 LQKENI. This CDR3 is built from 14 residues. Between the trimmed V and J ends, which lost 5 bases and 0 bases, there was a span of 7 bases. The CDR3 DNA is TGTGCCAGCTCAAGACTATCAACTAATGAAAAACTGTTTTTT. Amino acids: CASSRLSTNEKLFF.

This clone was seen only once. The chain uses TRBV29-1 and TRBJ1-2; 7 bases line up with TRBD1. Germline lookup yields CDR1 SQVTM and CDR2 ANQGSEA. This CDR3 contains 11 residues. Trimming took 7 bases from V and 6 from J; bases not matched to a gene: 5. CDR3: CSDRTGHGYTF. Here the CDR3 DNA reads TGCAGCGACCGGACAGGACATGGCTACACCTTC.

The V and J genes are TRBV5-1 and TRBJ1-1; D possibly corresponds to TRBD1 (6 bases). Germline assignment: CDR1 SGHRS and CDR2 YFSETQ. V was pared by 4 bases and J by 2 bases, with 12 bases between. The CDR3 is 14 residues long. The CDR3 spells CASSAVRGNTEAFF. In DNA form, the CDR3 reads TGCGCCAGCAGCGCGGTCAGGGGTAACACTGAAGCTTTCTTT.

V usage is TRBV6-5 and J usage is TRBJ1-1, with D possibly matching TRBD1 (5 bases). This CDR3 contains 14 residues. Germline-derived CDR1 and CDR2 are MNHEY and SVGAGI. V lost 6 bases and J lost 2, with 13 bases in between. DNA for the CDR3: TGTGCCAGCAGGCCCTGGGGCGCAAACACTGAAGCTTTCTTT. This sequence encodes CASRPWGANTEAFF.

The CDR3 DNA follows: TGCGCCAGCAGTGAGTCTCAGTCCTATGGCTACACCTTC. Translating gives CASSESQSYGYTF. The rearrangement uses TRBV10-2 and TRBJ1-2; D unclear. This CDR3 has 13 amino acids. V shed 0 bases and J shed 4 bases, with 6 bases lying between them. Germline CDR1 reads WSHSY; CDR2 reads SAAADI.

The CDR3 bases are TGTGCCAGCAGCTTAGTAGCAGGGGAATATAACTATGGCTACACCTTC. Protein: CASSLVAGEYNYGYTF. This chain links TRBV7-8 with TRBJ1-2, with D perhaps TRBD1 (6 bases). The germline CDR1 and CDR2 sequences are SGHVS and FQNEAQ. The V and J ends lost 1 base and 1 base respectively, with 13 bases between them. CDR3 length: 16 amino acids.

This clone occurred once. This same CDR3 is encoded by further DNA sequences in the sample. The chain is built from TRBV6-5 and TRBJ2-1, with 14 bases identical to TRBD2. The CDR3 has 15 residues. CDR1 is MNHEY and CDR2 is SVGAGI in the germline V gene. V was pared by 5 bases and J by 8 bases, with 5 bases of the junction left unmatched. The CDR3 DNA sequence: TGTGCCAGCAGTCGACTAGCGGGAGGGGTGGATGAGCAGTTCTTC. It codes for CASSRLAGGVDEQFF.

The chain joins TRBV7-3 to TRBJ1-2, with 12 bases aligning to TRBD1. Per germline, CDR1 SGHTA and CDR2 FQGTGA. This CDR3 comprises 17 residues. Germline trimming cut 4 bases from V and 6 bases from J; bases unmatched to any gene: 12. The CDR3 DNA reads TGTGCCAGCAGCTCTACCCCCGGGACAGGGGGCGCGGATGGCTACACCTTC. It is translated as CASSSTPGTGGADGYTF.

The rearrangement links TRBV29-1 to TRBJ1-1, with D possibly being TRBD1 (5 bases). Trimming removed 3 bases from V and 4 bases from J, with 9 bases in between. The germline V gene has CDR1 SQVTM and CDR2 ANQGSEA. This CDR3 region has 12 residues. The CDR3 DNA reads TGCAGCGTTGAGGGGGGGTTCACTGAAGCTTTCTTT. The encoded protein is CSVEGGFTEAFF.